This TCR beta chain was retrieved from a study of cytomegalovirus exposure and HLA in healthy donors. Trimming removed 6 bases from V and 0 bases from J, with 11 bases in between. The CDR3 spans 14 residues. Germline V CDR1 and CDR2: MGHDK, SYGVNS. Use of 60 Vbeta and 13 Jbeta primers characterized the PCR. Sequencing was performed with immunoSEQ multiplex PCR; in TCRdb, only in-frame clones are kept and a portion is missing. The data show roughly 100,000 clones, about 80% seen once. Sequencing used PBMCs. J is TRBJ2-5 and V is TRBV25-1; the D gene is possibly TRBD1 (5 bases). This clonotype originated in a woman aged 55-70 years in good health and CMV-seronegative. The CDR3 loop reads CASSATGNQETQYF. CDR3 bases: TGTGCCAGCAGCGCAACAGGAAACCAAGAGACCCAGTACTTC.